The 20 T cell receptor beta chains presented below share a single source sample, sequenced in a study of blood T cell repertoires in COVID-19. This table comes from immunoSEQ multiplex PCR, and its TCRdb copy is limited to in-frame clones, with some not included. Of fewer than 450,000 clones in the sample, approximately 88% were seen once. The sample taken for sequencing was peripheral blood. Receptor source: a woman aged 50 to 60 with COVID-19, enrolled during active disease.

V and J are TRBV5-1 and TRBJ2-7; D possibly corresponds to TRBD2 (5 bases). This CDR3 comprises 16 residues. The V end lost 1 base, the J end lost 2 bases, and 16 bases lay between the germline ends. CDR1 is SGHRS and CDR2 is YFSETQ in the germline V gene. CDR3 nucleotides: TGCGCCAGCAGCTTGACTTCGGACTTCTCGACCTACGAGCAGTACTTC. Protein sequence: CASSLTSDFSTYEQYF.

As concerns this clone: Other DNA sequences in this specimen translate into the identical CDR3. The chain combines TRBV5-4 with TRBJ2-3; 8 bases fit TRBD1. This CDR3 has 17 residues. The trim removed 0 bases at V and 2 bases at J, leaving 8 bases unmatched. Per germline, CDR1 SGHNT and CDR2 YYREEE (reference sequence). The CDR3 region is CASSLEAGGPTTDTQYF. DNA for the CDR3: TGTGCCAGCAGCTTGGAGGCAGGGGGCCCCACCACAGATACGCAGTATTTT.

Regarding this clone: Compared with germline, one end of the junction differs, possibly owing to a read error. This chain joins TRBV3-1 (or the pseudogene TRBV3-2) and TRBJ1-2, with D hard to call. This CDR3 region has 17 residues. CDR1 is LGHDT and CDR2 is YNNKEL in the germline V gene (reference sequence). The CDR3 loop reads CASSQGLGSGSPYSYTF. The CDR3 coding sequence is TGTGCCAGCAGCCAAGGTCTGGGGTCGGGATCTCCCTATAGCTACACCTTC.

The chain has TRBV5-4 and TRBJ2-7, with D unclear. This CDR3 has 13 amino acids. Germline V lookup: CDR1 SGHNT, CDR2 YYREEE (reference sequence). The V end lost 3 bases, the J end lost 2 bases, and 9 bases lay between the germline ends. The CDR3 here is CASSSTTTYEQYF. In nucleotides, the CDR3 is TGTGCCAGCAGCTCGACAACGACCTACGAGCAGTACTTC.

This rearrangement joins TRBV10-3 to TRBJ1-2; TRBD1 might be the D (5 bases). Germline V gene data show CDR1 as ENHRY and CDR2 as SYGVKD. Deletions cut 5 bases from V and 7 bases from J, with 14 bases between. The CDR3 has 13 amino acids. Written as DNA, the CDR3 is TGTGCCATCAGTTTAGACAGTTTCGGTGGCTACACCTTC. Its translation is CAISLDSFGGYTF.

Here the CDR3 reads CASSQVVGAQGEQYF. The CDR3 coding sequence is TGTGCCAGCAGCCAAGTCGTGGGGGCCCAGGGCGAGCAGTACTTC. The rearrangement uses TRBV3-1 (or the pseudogene TRBV3-2) and TRBJ2-7; a weak D match, TRBD1 (6 bases). V lost 1 base and J lost 6, with 16 bases in between. Germline loops: CDR1 LGHDT, CDR2 YNNKEL (reference sequence). The CDR3 consists of 15 residues.

This clone was detected only once. V gene TRBV14 combines with J gene TRBJ2-7; D gene ambiguous. Germline lookup yields CDR1 SGHDN and CDR2 FVKESK. V dropped 1 base and J dropped 2 bases, with 6 bases sitting between them. The CDR3 has 13 amino acids. The CDR3 nucleotides are TGTGCCAGCAGCCAAGGGCTCGCCTACGAGCAGTACTTC. Encoded protein: CASSQGLAYEQYF.

In nucleotides, the CDR3 is TGTGCCAGCAGCGCCGGCGGGACGGTGGATGGCTACACCTTC. Translated: CASSAGGTVDGYTF. The chain joins TRBV9 to TRBJ1-2, with D perhaps matching TRBD1 (5 bases). CDR3 length equals 14 residues. Trimming cost V 3 bases and J 6 bases, with 15 bases left between them. Germline V gene lookup returns CDR1 SGDLS and CDR2 YYNGEE.

This sequence joins TRBV6-2 or TRBV6-3 and TRBJ2-1; 8 bases align to TRBD2. The germline V gene has CDR1 MNHEY and CDR2 SVGEGT. V trimming: 0 bases; J trimming: 6 bases; junction bases outside the gene matches: 7. The CDR3 is made up of 16 amino acids. CDR3 sequence reads: CASSYSPAGVANEQFF. The CDR3, as DNA: TGTGCCAGCAGTTACTCCCCAGCGGGGGTTGCCAATGAGCAGTTCTTC.

The genes are TRBV3-1 (or the pseudogene TRBV3-2) and TRBJ1-5; perhaps TRBD1 as D (6 bases). Germline values: CDR1 LGHDT, CDR2 YNNKEL (reference sequence). V was shortened by 3 bases and J by 3 bases, with 12 bases between the two germline ends. CDR3 length: 15 amino acids. CDR3 sequence (DNA): TGTGCCAGCAGCCATTCAGACAGGTACAATCAGCCCCAGCATTTT. Translation: CASSHSDRYNQPQHF.

V is TRBV7-8 and J is TRBJ1-5; the match to TRBD1 covers 8 bases. Germline V gene lookup returns CDR1 SGHVS and CDR2 FQNEAQ. The CDR3 runs 15 residues. With 4 bases clipped from V and 0 bases from J, the junction kept 2 bases outside the gene matches. The CDR3 DNA reads as TGTGCCAGCAGCTCGGGACAGGTTAGCAATCAGCCCCAGCATTTT. It codes for CASSSGQVSNQPQHF. The entire variable domain, with the rest obtained from reference TRBV7-8 and TRBJ1-5, is as follows: GAGVSQSPRYKVAKRGQDVALRCDPISGHVSLFWYQQALGQGPEFLTYFQNEAQLDKSGLPSDRFFAERPEGSVSTLKIQRTQQEDSAVYLCASSSGQVSNQPQHFGDGTRLSIL.

The chain recombines TRBV9 with TRBJ2-7; the D gene is possibly TRBD2 (6 bases). This CDR3 contains 15 residues. Germline loops: CDR1 SGDLS, CDR2 YYNGEE. The V end lost 3 bases, the J end lost 4 bases, and 17 bases lay between the germline ends. CDR3 amino acids: CASSAYTGEVYEQYF. DNA of the CDR3: TGTGCCAGCAGCGCCTATACCGGGGAGGTATACGAGCAGTACTTC.

This chain links TRBV6-2 or TRBV6-3 with TRBJ2-3, with 9 nucleotides matching TRBD2. CDR1 and CDR2 from the germline V gene are MNHEY and SVGEGT. The CDR3 loop spans 15 amino acids. Losses at the gene ends were 2 bases for V and 2 bases for J; bases not matched to a gene: 2. CDR3 sequence: CASSYGTSSTDTQYF. The DNA of the CDR3 is TGTGCCAGCAGTTACGGGACTAGCTCCACAGATACGCAGTATTTT.

This clone was seen a handful of times. The rearrangement links TRBV11-2 to TRBJ2-3, with 10 bases identical to TRBD1. Germline V gene data show CDR1 as SGHAT and CDR2 as FQNNGV. CDR3 size: 16 residues. The junction had 9 bases not matched to a gene; V was cut back by 7 bases and J by 2 bases. Written as DNA, the CDR3 is TGTGCCAGCAACGACCGTGGACAGGGGGACACAGATACGCAGTATTTT. It codes for CASNDRGQGDTDTQYF.

The DNA of the CDR3 is TGCGCCAGCAGCCAAGGAGGGGGAGCAAACTATGGCTACACCTTC. It specifies CASSQGGGANYGYTF. The genes are TRBV4-1 and TRBJ1-2; perhaps TRBD1 as D (6 bases). The germline V and J ends were trimmed by 1 base and 2 bases, with 11 bases remaining between them. This CDR3 is 15 amino acids long. Germline V gene data show CDR1 as MGHRA and CDR2 as YSYEKL.

This CDR3 is CASVGGRTDTEAFF. The CDR3 DNA follows: TGTGCCAGCGTCGGCGGGCGGACGGACACTGAAGCTTTCTTT. V usage is TRBV11-2 and J usage is TRBJ1-1, with D hard to call. Trimming shortened V by 8 bases and J by 3 bases, and 16 bases separated the two germline ends. The CDR3 loop spans 14 amino acids. Germline lookup yields CDR1 SGHAT and CDR2 FQNNGV.

The chain has TRBV28 and TRBJ1-5; D not certain. Germline CDR1 is MDHEN and CDR2 is SYDVKM. The CDR3 length is 15 residues. Trimming stripped 5 bases from V and 9 bases from J, with 20 bases between. In DNA, the CDR3 is TGTGCCAGCAGTCCCGAACTGACTGGTCTGAGGCCCCAGCATTTT. It yields the protein CASSPELTGLRPQHF.

This clone turned up a few times. J is TRBJ1-5 and V is TRBV29-1, with 9 bases fitting TRBD1. With V trimmed by 7 bases and J by 7 bases, 23 bases remained unmatched. Germline V gives CDR1 SQVTM, CDR2 ANQGSEA. The CDR3 runs 18 residues. As DNA, the CDR3 is TGCAGCGCCCATAGTCCGGGACAGGGTACCCCACGGGGACAGCCCCAGCATTTT. It is translated as CSAHSPGQGTPRGQPQHF.

The rearrangement links TRBV2 to TRBJ1-2; 7 nucleotides agree with TRBD1. The CDR3 is 13 residues long. Germline V lookup: CDR1 SNHLY, CDR2 FYNNEI. The junction had 7 bases not matched to a gene; V was cut back by 4 bases and J by 8 bases. The CDR3 nucleotides are TGTGCCAGCAGTGTTGACAGGGCAGGGGGCTACACCTTC. This gives the protein CASSVDRAGGYTF.

The rearrangement uses TRBV7-6 and TRBJ2-2; 12 positions match TRBD2. After removal of 4 bases from V and 1 base from J, the junction contained 1 base not matched to a gene. CDR3 length: 16 residues. Germline V CDR1 and CDR2: SGHVS, FNYEAQ. CDR3 in DNA: TGTGCCAGCAGCTCGGGACTAGCGGGGAACACCGGGGAGCTGTTTTTT. Translating gives CASSSGLAGNTGELFF.